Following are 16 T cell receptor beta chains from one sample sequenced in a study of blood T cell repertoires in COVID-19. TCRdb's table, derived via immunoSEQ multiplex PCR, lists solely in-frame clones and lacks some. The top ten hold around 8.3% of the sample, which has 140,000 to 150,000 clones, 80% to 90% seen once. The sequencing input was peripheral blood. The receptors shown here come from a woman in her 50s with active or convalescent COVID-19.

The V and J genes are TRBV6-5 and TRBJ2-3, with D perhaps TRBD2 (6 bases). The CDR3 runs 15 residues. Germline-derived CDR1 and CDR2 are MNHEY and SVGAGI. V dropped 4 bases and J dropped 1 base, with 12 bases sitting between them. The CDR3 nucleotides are TGTGCCAGCAGTTTGCGGGGTTCGGGCACAGATACGCAGTATTTT. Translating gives CASSLRGSGTDTQYF.

CDR3 coding DNA: TGTGCCAGCAGCTTAAACCAAGCCGGGACACGGGAAAAACTGTTTTTT. Its protein product is CASSLNQAGTREKLFF. This rearrangement joins TRBV7-8 to TRBJ1-4, with D perhaps TRBD1 (6 bases). Trimming cost V 2 bases and J 8 bases, with 18 bases left between them. Germline CDR1 is SGHVS and CDR2 is FQNEAQ. This CDR3 is built from 16 residues. Using reference TRBV7-8 and TRBJ1-4 for the parts outside the CDR3, the full variable domain is GAGVSQSPRYKVAKRGQDVALRCDPISGHVSLFWYQQALGQGPEFLTYFQNEAQLDKSGLPSDRFFAERPEGSVSTLKIQRTQQEDSAVYLCASSLNQAGTREKLFFGSGTQLSVL.

CDR3 bases: TGTGCCAGCAGCTCCGTGGGGCGGAGCCCCACAGATACGCAGTATTTT. Amino acid sequence: CASSSVGRSPTDTQYF. The rearrangement uses TRBV7-3 and TRBJ2-3; tentative D call: TRBD1 (5 bases). Trimming took 4 bases from V and 2 from J, leaving 16 bases between them. CDR3 length equals 16 residues. Per the germline V gene, CDR1 is SGHTA and CDR2 is FQGTGA.

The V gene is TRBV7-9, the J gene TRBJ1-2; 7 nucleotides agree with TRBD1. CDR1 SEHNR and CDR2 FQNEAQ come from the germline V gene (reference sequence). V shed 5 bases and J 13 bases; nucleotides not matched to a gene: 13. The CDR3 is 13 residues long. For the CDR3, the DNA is TGTGCCAGCAGCATCCAGGGGGGCTTTGGATGCACCTTC. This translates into CASSIQGGFGCTF.

CDR3 coding DNA: TGTGCCAGTAGTATAATGTGGGGCCCGAAGGGAAAAGCTGAAGCTTTCTTT. Its protein is CASSIMWGPKGKAEAFF. The chain couples TRBV19 to TRBJ1-1; D may be TRBD1 (5 bases). Germline V gives CDR1 LNHDA, CDR2 SQIVND (reference sequence). Trimming pared 2 bases from V and 6 bases from J, leaving 22 bases between. The CDR3 has 17 amino acids.

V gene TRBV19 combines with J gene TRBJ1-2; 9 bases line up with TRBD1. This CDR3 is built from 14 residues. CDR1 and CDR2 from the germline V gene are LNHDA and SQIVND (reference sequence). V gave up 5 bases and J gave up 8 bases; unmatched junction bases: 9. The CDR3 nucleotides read TGTGCCAGTAGTGACCGGGACAGGGCTGGCGGCTACACCTTC. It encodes CASSDRDRAGGYTF.

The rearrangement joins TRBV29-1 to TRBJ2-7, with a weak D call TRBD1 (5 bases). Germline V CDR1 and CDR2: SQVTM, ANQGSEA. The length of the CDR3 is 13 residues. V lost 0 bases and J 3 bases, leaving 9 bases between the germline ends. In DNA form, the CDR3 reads TGCAGCGTTGAAGAAGGGGATTTCTACGAGCAGTACTTC. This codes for CSVEEGDFYEQYF.

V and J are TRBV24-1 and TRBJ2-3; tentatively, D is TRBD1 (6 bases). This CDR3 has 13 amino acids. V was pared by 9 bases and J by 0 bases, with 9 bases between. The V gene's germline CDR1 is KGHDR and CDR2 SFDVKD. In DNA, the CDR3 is TGTGCCACCGAGGACAGTAGCACAGATACGCAGTATTTT. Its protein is CATEDSSTDTQYF.

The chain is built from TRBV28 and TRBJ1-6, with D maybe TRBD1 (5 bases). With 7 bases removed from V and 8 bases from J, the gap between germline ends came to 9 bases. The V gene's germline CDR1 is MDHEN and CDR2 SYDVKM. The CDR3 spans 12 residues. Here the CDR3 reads CASTKGDSPLHF. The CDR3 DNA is TGTGCCAGCACCAAAGGGGATTCACCCCTCCACTTT.

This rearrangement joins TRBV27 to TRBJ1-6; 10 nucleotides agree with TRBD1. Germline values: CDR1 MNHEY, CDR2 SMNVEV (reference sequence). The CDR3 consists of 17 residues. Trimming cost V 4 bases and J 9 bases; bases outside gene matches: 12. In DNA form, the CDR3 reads TGTGCCAGCAGTTCAACCTACCGGGACAGGGGTACTTCACCCCTCCACTTT. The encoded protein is CASSSTYRDRGTSPLHF.

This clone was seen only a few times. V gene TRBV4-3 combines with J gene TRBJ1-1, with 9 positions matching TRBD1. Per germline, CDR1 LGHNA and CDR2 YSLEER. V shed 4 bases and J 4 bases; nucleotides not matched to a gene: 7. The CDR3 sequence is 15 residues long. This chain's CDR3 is CASSRLRQGGTEAFF. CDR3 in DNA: TGCGCCAGCAGCCGACTGAGACAGGGGGGCACTGAAGCTTTCTTT.

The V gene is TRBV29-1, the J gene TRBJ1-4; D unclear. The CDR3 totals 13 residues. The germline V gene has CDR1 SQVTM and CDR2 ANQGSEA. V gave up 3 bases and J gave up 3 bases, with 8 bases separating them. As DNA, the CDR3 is TGCAGCGTTGAGGAGGGAGCTAATGAAAAACTGTTTTTT. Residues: CSVEEGANEKLFF.

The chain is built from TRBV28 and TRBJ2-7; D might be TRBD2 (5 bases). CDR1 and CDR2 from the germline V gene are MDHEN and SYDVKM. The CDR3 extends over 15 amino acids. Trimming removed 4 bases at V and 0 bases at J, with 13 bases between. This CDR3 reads CASSSPLGSSYEQYF. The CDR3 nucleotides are TGTGCCAGCAGTTCCCCGTTAGGGAGCTCCTACGAGCAGTACTTC.

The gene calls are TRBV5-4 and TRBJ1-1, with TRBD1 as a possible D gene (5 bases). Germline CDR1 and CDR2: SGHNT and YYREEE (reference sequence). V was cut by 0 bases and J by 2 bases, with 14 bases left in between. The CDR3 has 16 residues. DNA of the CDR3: TGTGCCAGCAGCTTGGGGACACCGACAGCAAACACTGAAGCTTTCTTT. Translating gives CASSLGTPTANTEAFF.

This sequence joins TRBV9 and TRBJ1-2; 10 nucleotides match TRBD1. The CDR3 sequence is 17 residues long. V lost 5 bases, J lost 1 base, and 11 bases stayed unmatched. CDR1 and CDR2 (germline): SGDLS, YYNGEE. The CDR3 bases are TGTGCCAGCAGGGAGGGGACAGGGGATGGGGGTAACTATGGCTACACCTTC. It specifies CASREGTGDGGNYGYTF. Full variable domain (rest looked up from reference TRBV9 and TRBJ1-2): DSGVTQTPKHLITATGQRVTLRCSPRSGDLSVYWYQQSLDQGLQFLIQYYNGEERAKGNILERFSAQQFPDLHSELNLSSLELGDSALYFCASREGTGDGGNYGYTFGSGTRLTVV.

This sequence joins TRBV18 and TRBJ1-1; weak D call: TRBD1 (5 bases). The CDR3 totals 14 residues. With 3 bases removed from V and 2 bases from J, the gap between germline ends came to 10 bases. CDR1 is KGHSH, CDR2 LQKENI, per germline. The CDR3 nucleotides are TGTGCCAGCTCACCCACAGGCTCCAACACTGAAGCTTTCTTT. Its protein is CASSPTGSNTEAFF.